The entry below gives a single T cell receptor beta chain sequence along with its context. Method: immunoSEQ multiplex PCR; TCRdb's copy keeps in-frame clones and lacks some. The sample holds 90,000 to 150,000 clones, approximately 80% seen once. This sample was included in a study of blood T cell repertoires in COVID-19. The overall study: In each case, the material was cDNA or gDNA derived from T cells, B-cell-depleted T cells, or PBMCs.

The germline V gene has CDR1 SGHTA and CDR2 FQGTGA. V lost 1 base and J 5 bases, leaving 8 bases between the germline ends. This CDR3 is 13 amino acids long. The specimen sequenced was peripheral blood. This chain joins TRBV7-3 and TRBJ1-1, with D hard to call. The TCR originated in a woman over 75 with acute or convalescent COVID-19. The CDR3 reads CASSLMRDTEAFF. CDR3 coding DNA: TGTGCCAGCAGCTTAATGAGGGATACTGAAGCTTTCTTT.